This entry describes one T cell receptor (beta chain). Everyone who took part was roughly 18 to 89 years old, and they came from about two dozen US areas. The CDR3 has 13 residues. V was pared by 2 bases and J by 4 bases, with 8 bases between. In germline, CDR1 is GTSNPN, CDR2 SVGIG (reference sequence). The sample is drawn from a study of blood T cell repertoires in COVID-19. Clones were read by immunoSEQ multiplex PCR, and TCRdb kept only the in-frame ones, dropping some. The table records roughly 200,000 clones, 85% to 90% of them present only once. The sample comprised PBMCs or T cells enriched from blood (not recorded which). The chain employs TRBV30 and TRBJ1-4; D gene unclear. The TCR comes from a man aged 25 to 40 who had recovered from COVID-19. The CDR3 DNA is TGTGCCTGGAGTAAACAGCTTAATGAAAAACTGTTTTTT. Translation gives CAWSKQLNEKLFF.